The next 16 T cell receptor beta chains were all read from a single sample in a study of shared clonotypes between healthy human individuals. The assay was immunoSEQ multiplex PCR, and TCRdb's table has in-frame clones only and misses some. The sample gives 850,000 to 1,100,000 clones, approximately 77% of which show up once; about 0.89% is in the top ten. The sequencing input was memory CD4+ T cells from PBMCs. Subset specified: CD45RA-negative fraction. The origin of the receptors is a young man in good health. Some clones in this sample may be carry-over from other donors' samples.

This clone was found once. The chain recombines TRBV5-1 with TRBJ2-5; D possibly uses TRBD1 or TRBD2 (5 bases each). Looked up from germline, CDR1 is SGHRS and CDR2 is YFSETQ. The CDR3 loop spans 14 amino acids. V was trimmed by 2 bases and J by 4 bases, leaving 12 bases between them. This chain's CDR3 is CASSFYPGRETQYF. CDR3 DNA sequence: TGCGCCAGCAGCTTTTACCCGGGGCGAGAGACCCAGTACTTC.

This clone has just one count. The gene calls are TRBV27 and TRBJ2-7, with 11 bases fitting TRBD1. J was trimmed by 6 bases and V by 0 bases; bases with no gene match: 7. This CDR3 is built from 16 residues. The V gene's germline CDR1 is MNHEY and CDR2 SMNVEV (reference sequence). The CDR3 reads CASSLSGTGGPGEQYF. CDR3 bases: TGTGCCAGCAGTTTATCGGGGACAGGGGGTCCTGGCGAGCAGTACTTC.

This clone was seen a single time. The V gene is TRBV5-4, the J gene TRBJ2-5; 9 nucleotides line up with TRBD2. This CDR3 comprises 13 residues. Germline loops: CDR1 SGHNT, CDR2 YYREEE (reference sequence). The V segment lost 7 bases and the J segment 0 bases; nucleotides outside the gene matches: 1. The CDR3 is CASQREDQETQYF. For the CDR3, the DNA is TGTGCCAGCCAGCGGGAGGACCAAGAGACCCAGTACTTC.

The chain joins TRBV4-1 to TRBJ1-4, with 7 bases identical to TRBD1. Germline-derived CDR1 and CDR2 are MGHRA and YSYEKL. Unmatched junction bases numbered 10, after V lost 6 bases and J lost 6 bases. The CDR3 runs 15 residues. Written as DNA, the CDR3 is TGCGCCAGCAGTAAGGGGGCGGTGGTTCATGAAAAACTGTTTTTT. Its protein product is CASSKGAVVHEKLFF.

There are many counts of this clone. A junction end diverges from the germline sequence, so it may reflect a read error. The V gene is TRBV9, the J gene TRBJ2-1; tentatively, D is TRBD1 (6 bases). This CDR3 spans 16 amino acids. Germline loops: CDR1 SGDLS, CDR2 YYNGEE. The CDR3 loop reads CASSAGSYQGTSIRIF. CDR3 in DNA: TGTGCCAGCAGCGCAGGGTCTTATCAGGGGACCTCGATACGGATCTTC.

This clone was seen a single time. The rearrangement links TRBV7-2 to TRBJ1-1; no definite D call. The V end lost 9 bases, the J end lost 1 base, and 27 bases lay between the germline ends. The CDR3 contains 18 residues. CDR1 and CDR2 from the germline V gene are SGHTA and FQGNSA. CDR3 residues: CASKRQAGRSGWNTEAFF. CDR3 nucleotides: TGTGCCAGTAAGCGCCAGGCGGGGAGATCCGGGTGGAACACTGAAGCTTTCTTT.

This sequence joins TRBV25-1 and TRBJ2-3, with D possibly being TRBD2 (5 bases). The CDR3 extends over 15 amino acids. CDR1 MGHDK and CDR2 SYGVNS come from the germline V gene. The V gene lost 3 bases and the J gene lost 6 bases, with 16 bases spanning the gap. CDR3 in DNA: TGTGCCAGCAGTGATGCCCGGACTGTCAGCGATACGCAGTATTTT. It encodes CASSDARTVSDTQYF.

The J gene is TRBJ2-2, the V gene TRBV28, with D maybe TRBD1 (6 bases). This CDR3 spans 18 amino acids. Trimming took 7 bases from V and 11 from J, leaving 32 bases between them. The V gene's germline CDR1 is MDHEN and CDR2 SYDVKM. CDR3 coding DNA: TGTGCCAGCACCTCGTCAGGGGCAAGGGTGGTGGGGCGCCCTGAGCTGTTTTTT. Protein sequence: CASTSSGARVVGRPELFF. Full variable domain (rest looked up from reference TRBV28 and TRBJ2-2): DVKVTQSSRYLVKRTGEKVFLECVQDMDHENMFWYRQDPGLGLRLIYFSYDVKMKEKGDIPEGYSVSREKKERFSLILESASTNQTSMYLCASTSSGARVVGRPELFFGEGSRLTVL.

The CDR3 region is CAISTTDRYSYNEQFF. CDR3 coding DNA: TGTGCCATCAGTACGACGGACAGGTACTCCTACAATGAGCAGTTCTTC. The chain couples TRBV10-3 to TRBJ2-1; 7 nucleotides line up with TRBD1. V lost 5 bases and J lost 0; bases outside the gene matches: 7. From germline, CDR1 is ENHRY and CDR2 SYGVKD. The CDR3 covers 16 residues.

The V and J genes are TRBV6-4 and TRBJ2-3; 7 bases match TRBD2. The V and J ends lost 8 bases and 1 base, in that order; junction bases with no gene match: 15. The CDR3 contains 17 residues. Per the germline V gene, CDR1 is MRHNA and CDR2 is SNTAGT. The CDR3 sequence: CASLWGGSCRGTDTQYF. The CDR3 DNA sequence: TGTGCCAGCTTGTGGGGCGGGAGCTGCAGGGGCACAGATACGCAGTATTTT.

The rearrangement uses TRBV6-6 and TRBJ2-2; D not certain. The ends were cut back, 1 base at V and 6 bases at J, with 15 bases in the middle. The CDR3 has 16 residues. Per germline, CDR1 MNHNY and CDR2 SVGAGI (reference sequence). DNA of the CDR3: TGTGCCAGCAGTTACTTATCCCCTCGGGTGGCCGGGGAGCTGTTTTTT. It encodes CASSYLSPRVAGELFF.

The chain links TRBV19 to TRBJ1-5, with 11 bases fitting TRBD1. Per the germline V gene, CDR1 is LNHDA and CDR2 is SQIVND (reference sequence). V lost 6 bases to trimming and J lost 4 bases; unmatched junction nucleotides: 8. The CDR3 totals 16 residues. For the CDR3, the DNA is TGTGCCAGTAGCCCCTCAAGGGACAGGGGGAATCAGCCCCAGCATTTT. The encoded protein is CASSPSRDRGNQPQHF.

The chain has TRBV11-2 and TRBJ2-2, with a weak D call TRBD1 (5 bases). The V end was cut by 5 bases, the J end by 3 bases, with 13 bases between. This CDR3 contains 15 residues. Germline values: CDR1 SGHAT, CDR2 FQNNGV. For the CDR3, the DNA is TGTGCCAGCAGCGCGCCTAGGGGTGACACCGGGGAGCTGTTTTTT. This sequence encodes CASSAPRGDTGELFF. Based on the CDR3 plus reference TRBV11-2 and TRBJ2-2, the full variable domain is EAGVAQSPRYKIIEKRQSVAFWCNPISGHATLYWYQQILGQGPKLLIQFQNNGVVDDSQLPKDRFSAERLKGVDSTLKIQPAKLEDSAVYLCASSAPRGDTGELFFGEGSRLTVL.

Comments on this clone: The sample holds other DNA sequences that translate to the same CDR3. V is TRBV5-4 and J is TRBJ2-3, with 13 bases identical to TRBD2. V trimming: 3 bases; J trimming: 3 bases; junction bases outside the gene matches: 4. The germline CDR1 and CDR2 sequences are SGHNT and YYREEE (reference sequence). The CDR3 is 16 residues long. The CDR3 sequence is CASSWGLAGSTDTQYF. CDR3 in DNA: TGTGCCAGCAGCTGGGGACTAGCGGGGTCGACAGATACGCAGTATTTT.

The chain couples TRBV28 to TRBJ2-5, with D hard to call. The CDR3 runs 12 residues. The germline gives CDR1 MDHEN, CDR2 SYDVKM. The V end lost 6 bases, the J end lost 1 base, and 6 bases lay between the germline ends. CDR3 sequence (DNA): TGTGCCAGCAGGTGGGGCCAAGAGACCCAGTACTTC. Translation gives CASRWGQETQYF.

J is TRBJ2-3 and V is TRBV5-1; TRBD1 is a possible D gene (5 bases). Trimming removed 0 bases at V and 2 bases at J, with 13 bases between. This CDR3 is built from 16 residues. Germline V CDR1 and CDR2: SGHRS, YFSETQ. The CDR3 spells CASSLAQGSFTDTQYF. The CDR3 DNA reads as TGCGCCAGCAGCTTGGCCCAGGGATCTTTCACAGATACGCAGTATTTT.